Below are 19 T cell receptor beta chains sequenced from a single sample in a study of blood T cell repertoires in COVID-19 (dated by TCRdb to the early 2020s). Library preparation employed the immunoSEQ multiplex PCR assay. Held by TCRdb, this immuneACCESS table contains in-frame sequences only and omits some clones. Under half of the omission traces to an unresolved V gene where checked; the cause of the rest is unknown. A total of approximately 150,000 clones appear in this sample, about 88% of them only once. The ten largest clones represent roughly 2.5% of the sample. Sequencing was carried out using peripheral blood. The origin of the receptors is a human donor with COVID-19, enrolled during active disease. The donor label of this sample is uncertain.

This clone was seen a single time. V gene TRBV25-1 combines with J gene TRBJ2-3; the match to TRBD1 covers 9 bases. Germline CDR1 reads MGHDK; CDR2 reads SYGVNS. With 5 bases clipped from V and 0 bases from J, the junction kept 6 bases outside the gene matches. This CDR3 comprises 16 residues. The CDR3 protein is CASSQPGQGSTDTQYF. The CDR3 region has the DNA TGTGCCAGCAGTCAACCGGGACAGGGAAGCACAGATACGCAGTATTTT.

The chain is built from TRBV10-3 and TRBJ1-2, with 9 bases matching TRBD1. Germline CDR1 ENHRY, CDR2 SYGVKD. J lost 5 bases, V lost 4 bases, and 5 bases had no gene match. The CDR3 has 14 residues. The CDR3 sequence: CAISVSGTGYGYTF. For the CDR3, the DNA is TGTGCCATCAGTGTCTCCGGGACAGGGTATGGCTACACCTTC.

This chain joins TRBV6-5 and TRBJ2-7, with D possibly TRBD1 on 6 matching bases. The CDR3 is 13 amino acids. Germline CDR1 reads MNHEY; CDR2 reads SVGAGI. V lost 6 bases, J lost 2 bases, and 11 bases lay in between. CDR3 region: CASRQDSPYEQYF. The CDR3, as DNA: TGTGCCAGCAGACAGGACAGCCCCTACGAGCAGTACTTC.

This chain joins TRBV7-6 and TRBJ2-2; D not certain. This CDR3 is 14 amino acids long. Germline CDR1 is SGHVS and CDR2 is FNYEAQ. Trimming shortened V by 1 base and J by 4 bases, and 7 bases separated the two germline ends. This chain's CDR3 is CASSLVSSTGELFF. DNA of the CDR3: TGTGCCAGCAGCTTAGTGTCGTCCACCGGGGAGCTGTTTTTT.

V and J are TRBV19 and TRBJ1-1; 11 bases map to TRBD1. This CDR3 is built from 16 residues. The germline V gene encodes CDR1 LNHDA and CDR2 SQIVND (reference sequence). V lost 3 bases to trimming and J lost 3 bases; unmatched junction nucleotides: 6. The CDR3 sequence: CASSMNGQGADTEAFF. In DNA form, the CDR3 reads TGTGCCAGTAGTATGAACGGACAGGGGGCTGACACTGAAGCTTTCTTT.

This rearrangement joins TRBV12-1 to TRBJ1-1. TRBV12-1 has pseudogene status. The CDR3 consists of 13 residues. CDR3 sequence (DNA): TGTGCCAGCAGCGTCGGTTTGAACACTGAAGCTTTCTTT. It is translated as CASSVGLNTEAFF.

The CDR3 region has the DNA TGTGCCAGCGGGACAGGGTATAATTCACCCCTCCACTTT. Its protein is CASGTGYNSPLHF. The chain employs TRBV6-6 and TRBJ1-6; 9 bases map to TRBD1. The V segment lost 8 bases and the J segment 4 bases; nucleotides outside the gene matches: 0. The CDR3 spans 13 residues. Per germline, CDR1 MNHNY and CDR2 SVGAGI (reference sequence).

The chain joins TRBV11-2 to TRBJ1-1, with a tentative D call TRBD1 (5 bases). The V end lost 5 bases, the J end lost 6 bases, and 25 bases lay between the germline ends. The CDR3 spans 17 residues. Per germline, CDR1 SGHAT and CDR2 FQNNGV. The CDR3 DNA sequence: TGTGCCAGCAGCCTACGAGGACACCTAAGTCCGGGGGCTGAAGCTTTCTTT. It specifies CASSLRGHLSPGAEAFF.

The chain carries TRBV2 and TRBJ2-2, with 8 bases aligning to TRBD1. V shed 8 bases, J shed 1 base, and the junction held 0 bases outside the gene matches. The CDR3 loop spans 13 amino acids. CDR1 and CDR2 from the germline V gene are SNHLY and FYNNEI. CDR3 region: CASDRGNTGELFF. Written as DNA, the CDR3 is TGTGCCAGCGACAGGGGGAACACCGGGGAGCTGTTTTTT.

The chain employs TRBV5-5 and TRBJ1-1; D perhaps matches TRBD1 (5 bases). The germline gives CDR1 SGHKS, CDR2 YYEKEE (reference sequence). V shed 4 bases and J shed 4 bases, with 14 bases lying between them. The CDR3 totals 14 residues. The CDR3 loop reads CASSAAPGGTEAFF. In nucleotides, the CDR3 is TGTGCCAGCAGCGCGGCCCCGGGGGGCACTGAAGCTTTCTTT.

The chain has TRBV6-5 and TRBJ1-1; 7 nucleotides align to TRBD1. The length of the CDR3 is 14 residues. Trimming at V came to 5 bases and at J to 5 bases, leaving 8 bases not matched to a gene. Germline V CDR1 and CDR2: MNHEY, SVGAGI. CDR3 amino acids: CASSPTGSGTEAFF. CDR3 coding DNA: TGTGCCAGCAGTCCGACAGGGTCCGGGACTGAAGCTTTCTTT.

The chain uses TRBV11-3 and TRBJ2-7; TRBD1 matches at 7 bases. The CDR3 contains 13 residues. Germline values: CDR1 SGHNT, CDR2 YENEEA. V was clipped by 3 bases and J by 2 bases; unmatched bases: 1. DNA of the CDR3: TGTGCCAGCAGCTTGGGACAGACCTACGAGCAGTACTTC. This translates into CASSLGQTYEQYF. Full variable domain (outside the CDR3, taken from reference TRBV11-3 and TRBJ2-7): EAGVVQSPRYKIIEKKQPVAFWCNPISGHNTLYWYLQNLGQGPELLIRYENEEAVDDSQLPKDRFSAERLKGVDSTLKIQPAELGDSAVYLCASSLGQTYEQYFGPGTRLTVT.

The chain employs TRBV3-1 (or the pseudogene TRBV3-2) and TRBJ1-1; 10 positions match TRBD1. J was trimmed by 5 bases and V by 8 bases; bases with no gene match: 8. The length of the CDR3 is 14 residues. Germline loops: CDR1 LGHDT, CDR2 YNNKEL (reference sequence). CDR3 amino acids: CASRTGGWETEAFF. The CDR3, as DNA: TGTGCCAGCCGGACAGGGGGATGGGAGACTGAAGCTTTCTTT.

The rearrangement links TRBV9 to TRBJ1-2, with 9 bases fitting TRBD1. Germline loops: CDR1 SGDLS, CDR2 YYNGEE. J gave up 8 bases and V 4 bases, and 12 bases lay outside the gene matches. The CDR3 sequence is 15 residues long. The CDR3, as DNA: TGTGCCAGCAGCACCCCCGGGACAGGGACCGGGGGCTACACCTTC. Translating gives CASSTPGTGTGGYTF.

In its sample, this clone was seen once. The rearrangement uses TRBV6-1 and TRBJ1-3; D is ambiguous. V was pared by 3 bases and J by 6 bases, with 9 bases between. Germline V gene lookup returns CDR1 MNHNS and CDR2 SASEGT. This CDR3 is built from 13 residues. CDR3 loop: CASSERGVNTIYF. Written as DNA, the CDR3 is TGTGCCAGCAGTGAGCGGGGAGTAAACACCATATATTTT.

The gene calls are TRBV10-3 and TRBJ2-1; 10 nucleotides match TRBD2. CDR1 and CDR2 from the germline V gene are ENHRY and SYGVKD. This CDR3 contains 18 residues. V lost 6 bases, J lost 0 bases, and 11 bases stayed unmatched. The CDR3 reads CAISKETSGVSSYNEQFF. DNA for the CDR3: TGTGCCATCAGCAAAGAAACTAGCGGGGTGAGCTCCTACAATGAGCAGTTCTTC.

This clone was seen a few times. The rearrangement links TRBV7-2 to TRBJ1-3; possible D gene TRBD1, 5 bases. Trimming stripped 1 base from V and 2 bases from J, with 9 bases between. The CDR3 consists of 15 residues. Germline assignment: CDR1 SGHTA and CDR2 FQGNSA. CDR3 DNA: TGTGCCAGCAGCTTAGGTGGGACTCCTGGAAACACCATATATTTT. This sequence encodes CASSLGGTPGNTIYF.

This sequence joins TRBV25-1 and TRBJ2-1; D call uncertain. Germline CDR1 and CDR2: MGHDK and SYGVNS. This CDR3 region has 14 residues. V was trimmed by 5 bases and J by 6 bases, leaving 14 bases between them. This CDR3 reads CASSMQVVGNEQFF. The CDR3 DNA reads as TGTGCCAGCAGTATGCAGGTTGTTGGCAATGAGCAGTTCTTC.

This clone occurred a few times. The chain links TRBV3-1 (or the pseudogene TRBV3-2) to TRBJ1-3; no clear D gene. Germline values: CDR1 LGHDT, CDR2 YNNKEL (reference sequence). The CDR3 consists of 13 residues. Trimming took off 1 base at V and 8 bases at J, with 9 bases between the two ends. Here the CDR3 DNA reads TGTGCCAGCAGCCAAGGGGCGAGGGACACCATATATTTT. This codes for CASSQGARDTIYF.